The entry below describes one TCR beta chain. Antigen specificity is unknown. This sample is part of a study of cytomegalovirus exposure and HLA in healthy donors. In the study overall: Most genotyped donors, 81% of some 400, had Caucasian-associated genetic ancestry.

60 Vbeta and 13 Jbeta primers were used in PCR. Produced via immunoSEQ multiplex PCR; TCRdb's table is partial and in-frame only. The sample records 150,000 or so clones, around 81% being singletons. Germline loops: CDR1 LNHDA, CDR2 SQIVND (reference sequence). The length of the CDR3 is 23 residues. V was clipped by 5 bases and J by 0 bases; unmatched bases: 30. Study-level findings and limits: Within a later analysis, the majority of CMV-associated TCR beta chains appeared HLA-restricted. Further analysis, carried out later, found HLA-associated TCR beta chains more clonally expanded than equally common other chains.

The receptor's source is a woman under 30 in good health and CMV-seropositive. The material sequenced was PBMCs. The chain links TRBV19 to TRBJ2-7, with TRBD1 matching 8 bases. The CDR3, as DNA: TGTGCCAGTAGTGCCGGGGACAGGCAGAACGTTTTATCCCGTCCCCCCGGCTCCTACGAGCAGTACTTC. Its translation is CASSAGDRQNVLSRPPGSYEQYF. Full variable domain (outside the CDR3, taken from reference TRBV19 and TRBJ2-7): DGGITQSPKYLFRKEGQNVTLSCEQNLNHDAMYWYRQDPGQGLRLIYYSQIVNDFQKGDIAEGYSVSREKKESFPLTVTSAQKNPTAFYLCASSAGDRQNVLSRPPGSYEQYFGPGTRLTVT.